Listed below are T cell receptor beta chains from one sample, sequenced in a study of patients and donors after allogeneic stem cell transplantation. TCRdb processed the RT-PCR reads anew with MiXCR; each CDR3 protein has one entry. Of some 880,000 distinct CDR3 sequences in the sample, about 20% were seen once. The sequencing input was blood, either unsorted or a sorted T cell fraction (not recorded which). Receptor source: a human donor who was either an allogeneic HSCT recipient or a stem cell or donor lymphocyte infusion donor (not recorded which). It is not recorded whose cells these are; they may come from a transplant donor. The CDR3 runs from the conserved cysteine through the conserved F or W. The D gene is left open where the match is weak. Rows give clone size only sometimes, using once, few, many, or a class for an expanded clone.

TGTGCCAGCAGGGGGGACAGGGTGACCGAGCAGTACTTC	CASRGDRVTEQYF	13	TRBD1	few	TRBV27	TRBJ2-7
TGTGCCAGCATCGTGCAGGGGTCTGAAGCTTTCTTT	CASIVQGSEAFF	12	NA	few	TRBV28	TRBJ1-1
TGTGCCAGCCAGGAAGCAGGGCTGATGAACACTGAAGCTTTCTTT	CASQEAGLMNTEAFF	15	NA	few	TRBV6-2/TRBV6-3	TRBJ1-1
TGTGCCAGCAGCCCCCGCAGGGAGGGCGAAAAACTGTTTTTT	CASSPRREGEKLFF	14	NA	once	TRBV7-9	TRBJ1-4
TGTGCCAGCAGTCCAAATCCATCAAGCTCCTACGAGCAGTACTTC	CASSPNPSSSYEQYF	15	NA	once	TRBV5-5	TRBJ2-7
TGCGCCAGCAGCTTGCAGGCCGTGTACCAAGAGACCCAGTACTTC	CASSLQAVYQETQYF	15	NA	NA	TRBV5-1	TRBJ2-5
TGTGCCAGCAGTTTCGGGAGCGGCATAGCAGATACGCAGTATTTT	CASSFGSGIADTQYF	15	NA	NA	TRBV27	TRBJ2-3
TGCAGTGCTAGCGACAGGGGGACCTACAATGAGCAGTTCTTC	CSASDRGTYNEQFF	14	TRBD1	NA	TRBV20-1	TRBJ2-1
TGCGCCAGCAGCCAAGAGAAGGGGATGAACACTGAAGCTTTCTTT	CASSQEKGMNTEAFF	15	NA	few	TRBV4-1	TRBJ1-1
TGTGCCAGCAGTGAATTCACGGGAGGCTATGGCTACACCTTC	CASSEFTGGYGYTF	14	NA	few	TRBV25-1	TRBJ1-2
TGTGCCAGCAGCCCCCTCAGGAGGGGAGTTTGGACTGAAGCTTTCTTT	CASSPLRRGVWTEAFF	16	NA	few	TRBV7-8	TRBJ1-1
TGCAGCGTACTCGAGGGAGAGCAGTTCTTC	CSVLEGEQFF	10	NA	few	TRBV29-1	TRBJ2-1
TGTGCCACCAGTGCGAGGGACACCGGGGAGCTGTTTTTT	CATSARDTGELFF	13	NA	NA	TRBV24-1	TRBJ2-2
TGTGCCAGCAGCCCGACAGGGGGCCATTCACCCCTCCACTTT	CASSPTGGHSPLHF	14	TRBD1	few	TRBV12-3/TRBV12-4	TRBJ1-6
TGCGCCAGCAGCTTGAGCGGGAGTAAAGTTGAGCAGTTCTTC	CASSLSGSKVEQFF	14	TRBD2	few	TRBV5-1	TRBJ2-1
TGCAGCGTTGACAGGGCGAAAGGCTACACCTTC	CSVDRAKGYTF	11	NA	NA	TRBV29-1	TRBJ1-2
TGCGCCAGCAGACTGACACTCTCGGGCTACACCTTC	CASRLTLSGYTF	12	NA	NA	TRBV5-1	TRBJ1-2
TGCAGTGCTTACCCCCAGGAGGCCCAGTACTTC	CSAYPQEAQYF	11	NA	NA	TRBV20-1	TRBJ2-5
TGTGCCAGCAGCTTGGGTGGAGCCAGCACATCCAAAAAAGAGACCCAGTACTTC	CASSLGGASTSKKETQYF	18	NA	NA	TRBV5-6	TRBJ2-5
TGCGCCAGCACCGACAGGGTTAATCAGCCCCAGCATTTT	CASTDRVNQPQHF	13	TRBD1	NA	TRBV10-2	TRBJ1-5
TGCAGTGCTATAGTGGCAGGGGGCCCGGGGTTGGACACTGAAGCTTTCTTT	CSAIVAGGPGLDTEAFF	17	TRBD1	few	TRBV20-1	TRBJ1-1
TGTGCCAGCAGTTTAGGAGGGAGTCTCTACAATGAGCAGTTCTTC	CASSLGGSLYNEQFF	15	NA	many	TRBV12-3/TRBV12-4	TRBJ2-1
TGTGCCAGCAGCGTCCGGGACACGGGAACTGAAGCTTTCTTT	CASSVRDTGTEAFF	14	NA	few	TRBV9	TRBJ1-1
TGTGCCAGCAGCCCGCTAACCGAGACCTTCTCTTATGGCTACACCTTC	CASSPLTETFSYGYTF	16	NA	few	TRBV7-9	TRBJ1-2
TGCAGTGCTAGCCACCGGGGGGCTGGCACAGATACGCAGTATTTT	CSASHRGAGTDTQYF	15	NA	NA	TRBV20-1	TRBJ2-3
TGCAGCCCGACAGACCTGAACACTGAAGCTTTCTTT	CSPTDLNTEAFF	12	NA	NA	TRBV29-1	TRBJ1-1
TGTGCCTGGAGCATTCACCCGGGACAGGCCCTTTACGAGCAGTACTTC	CAWSIHPGQALYEQYF	16	TRBD1	NA	TRBV30	TRBJ2-7
TGTGCCAGCAGTGACACACAGGGTCTTGGCAATTCACCCCTCCACTTT	CASSDTQGLGNSPLHF	16	NA	NA	TRBV25-1	TRBJ1-6
TGTGCCAGCAGTCAGCGGCACACGAACACCGGGGAGCTGTTTTTT	CASSQRHTNTGELFF	15	NA	NA	TRBV28	TRBJ2-2
TGTGCCACCAGTGATTGGAAAGAGACCCAGTACTTC	CATSDWKETQYF	12	NA	NA	TRBV24-1	TRBJ2-5
TGTGCCAGCAGCCCCAGCCAGGCAGGGGAGCTGTTTTTT	CASSPSQAGELFF	13	NA	NA	TRBV7-6	TRBJ2-2
TGCGCCAGCAGCTCACAGGTACCGGAGGGAACAGATACGCAGTATTTT	CASSSQVPEGTDTQYF	16	NA	NA	TRBV5-1	TRBJ2-3
TGTGCCATCAGACAGGGATCCAGCACAGATACGCAGTATTTT	CAIRQGSSTDTQYF	14	NA	few	TRBV10-3	TRBJ2-3
TGTGCCAGCAGTCTCCCTCCGGTGGGCACTGAAGCTTTCTTT	CASSLPPVGTEAFF	14	NA	many	TRBV12-3/TRBV12-4	TRBJ1-1
TGTGCCAGTAGTATCGGAAAAAACATTCAGTACTTC	CASSIGKNIQYF	12	NA	NA	TRBV19	TRBJ2-4
TGCGCCAACACCTACGAGCAGTACTTC	CANTYEQYF	9	NA	few	TRBV5-1	TRBJ2-7
TGTGCCAGCAGCCGAACAGCTACAGGGGTCAATGAGCAGTTCTTC	CASSRTATGVNEQFF	15	TRBD1	NA	TRBV3-1	TRBJ2-1
TGCAGCGCCGCATTGAGGGGTGGAGAGCTGTTTTTT	CSAALRGGELFF	12	NA	few	TRBV29-1	TRBJ2-2
TGCGCCAGCAGCTTGGATCCGGATCTAAGCTCTGAAGCTTTCTTT	CASSLDPDLSSEAFF	15	NA	many	TRBV5-1	TRBJ1-1
TGCGCCAGCAGCTTGGAGATCCTCACCTACGAGCAGTACTTC	CASSLEILTYEQYF	14	NA	NA	TRBV5-1	TRBJ2-7
TGTGCCAGCAATCCCAGACGGAGCTCCTACAATGAGCAGTTCTTC	CASNPRRSSYNEQFF	15	NA	few	TRBV6-2/TRBV6-3	TRBJ2-1
TGTGCCATCAGTGAACGGGAAAATCAGCCCCAGCATTTT	CAISERENQPQHF	13	NA	few	TRBV10-3	TRBJ1-5
TGTGCCAGCAGTTTAGGTGAGACTGGGGCCAACGTCCTGACTTTC	CASSLGETGANVLTF	15	NA	NA	TRBV12-3/TRBV12-4	TRBJ2-6
TGTGCCAGCAGCCCGAGAGGATGGGCAAGCTCCTACAATGAGCAGTTCTTC	CASSPRGWASSYNEQFF	17	NA	few	TRBV3-1	TRBJ2-1
TGCGCCAGCAGCTACGGGATTTCTAGCACAGATACGCAGTATTTT	CASSYGISSTDTQYF	15	NA	NA	TRBV5-1	TRBJ2-3
TGCGCCAGCAGCCAACGGGTCGGAGGGTCTAATGAAAAACTGTTTTTT	CASSQRVGGSNEKLFF	16	NA	few	TRBV4-3	TRBJ1-4
TGTGCCAGCAGTTTAGGACGGACTAGCGGGAGAGTAGGGGAGCAGTACTTC	CASSLGRTSGRVGEQYF	17	TRBD2	NA	TRBV12-3/TRBV12-4	TRBJ2-7
TGCGCCAGCAGCCCCGGTCCGAACGAGCAGTACTTC	CASSPGPNEQYF	12	NA	few	TRBV5-1	TRBJ2-7
TGTGCCAGCAGTGCCGGGTTTCCCTACGAGCAGTACTTC	CASSAGFPYEQYF	13	NA	few	TRBV28	TRBJ2-7
TGTGCCTGGAGCGGTTCGTACGAGCAGTACTTC	CAWSGSYEQYF	11	NA	NA	TRBV30	TRBJ2-7
TGTGCCAGCAGCCAATTTGAGGAGTCGGCTGAAGCTTTCTTT	CASSQFEESAEAFF	14	NA	few	TRBV14	TRBJ1-1
TGTGCCACCAGTGGGCTGACTAGCGGGAGTGTTGAGCAGTTCTTC	CATSGLTSGSVEQFF	15	TRBD2	few	TRBV24-1	TRBJ2-1
TGTGCCAGCAGCAGGGACAGGGGACTAGATACGCAGTATTTT	CASSRDRGLDTQYF	14	TRBD1	few	TRBV6-1	TRBJ2-3
TGCAGTGCTAGTGATGGCGGGGAGGGCAATCAGCCCCAGCATTTT	CSASDGGEGNQPQHF	15	NA	NA	TRBV20-1	TRBJ1-5